This T cell receptor (beta chain) was identified in a study of cytomegalovirus exposure and HLA in healthy donors. The PCR had 60 Vbeta and 13 Jbeta primers. TCRdb's copy holds only in-frame clones and misses some; the assay was immunoSEQ multiplex PCR. The data hold 200,000 to 250,000 clones, with about 70% observed a single time. Germline V gene sequence: CDR1 SGHAT, CDR2 FQDESV (reference sequence). Trimming cost V 5 bases and J 0 bases, with 12 bases left between them. The CDR3 extends over 15 amino acids. This TCR came from a man aged 35-49 years in good health and CMV-seropositive. The chain employs TRBV11-1 and TRBJ2-3; a weak D match, TRBD2 (6 bases). Sequenced input: PBMCs. Here the CDR3 DNA reads TGTGCCAGCAGCCACGGACTAAAAAGCACAGATACGCAGTATTTT. Translating gives CASSHGLKSTDTQYF.